This TCR beta chain is drawn from a study of CD8+ T cells in alopecia areata. Study summary: Each day, treated patients took oral tofacitinib twice, at 5 to 10 mg per dose.

Peripheral blood samples and lesional scalp punch biopsies were obtained from alopecia areata patients. Whole-study results and caveats: Alopecia totalis/universalis scalp especially showed more expanded CD8+ clones than normal scalp. Normal-skin resident alphabeta T cells also appear among scalp sample sequences.

From germline, CDR1 is SNHLY and CDR2 FYNNEI. Trimming removed 5 bases at V and 7 bases at J, with 12 bases between. This CDR3 contains 13 residues. Following extraction, RNA underwent reverse transcription to cDNA, which served as the sequencing template. The protocol was immunoSEQ multiplex PCR, while the TCRdb copy is restricted to in-frame clones and leaves out a portion. The table records some 120,000 clones, 58% of them present only once. Worth noting for this clone: What it recognizes is unknown.

The genes are TRBV2 and TRBJ2-1, with D tentatively TRBD2 (6 bases). The sample was CD4+ T cells sorted from blood, taken at week 0. The clonotype was recovered from a human donor with alopecia areata. The CDR3 loop reads CASSYPGVNEQFF. The DNA for the CDR3 is TGTGCCAGCAGTTATCCGGGGGTTAATGAGCAGTTCTTC.